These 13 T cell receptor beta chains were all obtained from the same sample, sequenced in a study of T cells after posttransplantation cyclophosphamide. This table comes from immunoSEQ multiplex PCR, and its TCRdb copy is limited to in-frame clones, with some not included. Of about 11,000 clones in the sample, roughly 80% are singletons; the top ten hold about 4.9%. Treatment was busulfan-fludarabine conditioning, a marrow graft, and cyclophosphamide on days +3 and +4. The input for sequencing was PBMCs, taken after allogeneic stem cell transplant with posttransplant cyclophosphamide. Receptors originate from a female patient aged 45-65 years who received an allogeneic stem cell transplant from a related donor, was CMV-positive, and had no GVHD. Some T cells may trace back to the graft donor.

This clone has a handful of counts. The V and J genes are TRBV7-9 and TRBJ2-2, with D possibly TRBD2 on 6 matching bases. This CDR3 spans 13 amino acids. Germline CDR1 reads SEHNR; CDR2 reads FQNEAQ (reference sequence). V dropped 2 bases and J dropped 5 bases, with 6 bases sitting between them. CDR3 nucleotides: TGTGCCAGCAGCTTACGGGGGACCGGGGAGCTGTTTTTT. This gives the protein CASSLRGTGELFF. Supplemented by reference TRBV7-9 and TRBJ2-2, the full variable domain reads DTGVSQNPRHKITKRGQNVTFRCDPISEHNRLYWYRQTLGQGPEFLTYFQNEAQLEKSRLLSDRFSAERPKGSFSTLEIQRTEQGDSAMYLCASSLRGTGELFFGEGSRLTVL.

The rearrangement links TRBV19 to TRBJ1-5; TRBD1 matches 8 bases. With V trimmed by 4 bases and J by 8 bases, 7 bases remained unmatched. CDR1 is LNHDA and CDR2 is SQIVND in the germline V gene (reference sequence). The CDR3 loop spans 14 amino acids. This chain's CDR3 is CASSTRTGFEPQHF. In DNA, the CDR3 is TGTGCCAGTAGTACGAGGACAGGGTTTGAGCCCCAGCATTTT.

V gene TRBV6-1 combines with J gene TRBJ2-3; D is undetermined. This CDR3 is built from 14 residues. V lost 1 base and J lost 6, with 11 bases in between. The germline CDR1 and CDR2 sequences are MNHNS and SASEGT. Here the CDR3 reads CASSEVARGDTQYF. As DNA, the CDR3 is TGTGCCAGCAGTGAAGTGGCCAGAGGTGATACGCAGTATTTT.

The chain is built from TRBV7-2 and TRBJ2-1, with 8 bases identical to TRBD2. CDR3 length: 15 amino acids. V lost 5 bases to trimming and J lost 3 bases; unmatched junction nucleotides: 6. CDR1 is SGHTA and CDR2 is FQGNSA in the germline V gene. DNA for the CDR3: TGTGCCAGCAGCCCAGCGGGGGTTGGCTACAATGAGCAGTTCTTC. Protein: CASSPAGVGYNEQFF.

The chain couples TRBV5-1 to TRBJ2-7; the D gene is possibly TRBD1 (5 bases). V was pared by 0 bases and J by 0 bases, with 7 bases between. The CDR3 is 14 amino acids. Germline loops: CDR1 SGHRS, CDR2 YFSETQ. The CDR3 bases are TGCGCCAGCAGCTTGGGGCAGGGCTCCTACGAGCAGTACTTC. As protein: CASSLGQGSYEQYF.

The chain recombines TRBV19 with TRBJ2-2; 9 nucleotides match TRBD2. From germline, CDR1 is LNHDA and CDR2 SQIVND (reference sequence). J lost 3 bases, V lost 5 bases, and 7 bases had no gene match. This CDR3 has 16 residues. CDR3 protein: CASSQSGGRDTGELFF. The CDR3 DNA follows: TGTGCCAGTAGTCAAAGCGGGGGGCGAGACACCGGGGAGCTGTTTTTT.

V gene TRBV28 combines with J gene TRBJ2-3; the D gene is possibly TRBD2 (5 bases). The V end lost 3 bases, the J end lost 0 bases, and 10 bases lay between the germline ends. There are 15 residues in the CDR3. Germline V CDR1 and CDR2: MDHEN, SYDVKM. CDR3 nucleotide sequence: TGTGCCAGCAGTTTGAGCGGATCTAGCACAGATACGCAGTATTTT. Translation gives CASSLSGSSTDTQYF.

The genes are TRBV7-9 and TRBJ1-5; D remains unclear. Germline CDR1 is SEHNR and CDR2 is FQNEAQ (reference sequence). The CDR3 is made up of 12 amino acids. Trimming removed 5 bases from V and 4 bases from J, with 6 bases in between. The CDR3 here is CASSRDNQPQHF. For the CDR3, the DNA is TGTGCCAGCAGCCGCGATAATCAGCCCCAGCATTTT.

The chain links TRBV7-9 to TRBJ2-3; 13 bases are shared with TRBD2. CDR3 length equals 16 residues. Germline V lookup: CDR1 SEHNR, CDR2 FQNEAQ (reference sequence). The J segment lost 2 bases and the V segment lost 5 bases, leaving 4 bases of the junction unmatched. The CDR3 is CASSAGLAGHTDTQYF. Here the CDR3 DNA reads TGTGCCAGCAGCGCGGGACTAGCGGGACACACAGATACGCAGTATTTT.

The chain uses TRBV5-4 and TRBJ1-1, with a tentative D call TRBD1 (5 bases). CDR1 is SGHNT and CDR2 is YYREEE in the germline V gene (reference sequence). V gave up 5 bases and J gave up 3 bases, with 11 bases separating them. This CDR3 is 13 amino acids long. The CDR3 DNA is TGTGCCAGCAGACGGACAATCTACACTGAAGCTTTCTTT. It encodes CASRRTIYTEAFF.

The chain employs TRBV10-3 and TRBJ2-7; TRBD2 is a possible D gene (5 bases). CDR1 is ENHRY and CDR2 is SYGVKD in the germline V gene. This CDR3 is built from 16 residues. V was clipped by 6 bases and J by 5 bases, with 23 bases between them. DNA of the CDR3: TGTGCCATCAGCCCAGATGTAGCGAGGGTCCATAACGAGCAGTACTTC. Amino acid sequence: CAISPDVARVHNEQYF.

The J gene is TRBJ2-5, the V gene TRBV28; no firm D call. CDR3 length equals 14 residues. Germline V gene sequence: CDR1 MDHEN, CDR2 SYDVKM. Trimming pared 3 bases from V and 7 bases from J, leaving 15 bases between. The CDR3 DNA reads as TGTGCCAGCAGTTTCCTCCTTGGGTCTAGGACCCAGTACTTC. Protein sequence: CASSFLLGSRTQYF.

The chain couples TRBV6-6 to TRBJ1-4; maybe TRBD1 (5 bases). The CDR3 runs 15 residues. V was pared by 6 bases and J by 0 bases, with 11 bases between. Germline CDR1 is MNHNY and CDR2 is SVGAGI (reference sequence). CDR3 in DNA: TGTGCCAGCAGGCAGGGCCCGGCAACTAATGAAAAACTGTTTTTT. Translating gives CASRQGPATNEKLFF.